This entry concerns a single T cell receptor beta chain. Its antigen is as yet unknown. TCRdb's copy holds only in-frame clones and misses some; the assay was immunoSEQ multiplex PCR. The sample comprises about 2 million clones, 85% to 95% of which are singletons, and more than 0.9% rests with the top ten. These data belong to a study of shared clonotypes between healthy human individuals. CDR3 size: 14 residues. Germline CDR1 reads MNHEY; CDR2 reads SMNVEV (reference sequence). V shed 3 bases and J shed 5 bases, with 13 bases lying between them. Overall study results and limits: Clonotypes which were not shared had lower generation probabilities than clonotypes that all four donors shared.

CD45RO-negative, CCR7-positively selected cells formed the naive CD8 fraction, excluding terminally differentiated effector memory CD45RA+ cells. The chain has TRBV27 and TRBJ1-1; tentatively, D is TRBD1 (6 bases). This sequence originates from a man between 18 and 29 years old in good health. Sequenced material: naive CD8+ T cells sorted from blood. CDR3 sequence reads: CASSFLGGRTEAFF. The CDR3 DNA is TGTGCCAGCAGTTTTCTCGGGGGGCGGACTGAAGCTTTCTTT.